Listed below are T cell receptor beta chains from one sample, sequenced in a study of T cell responses to AZD1222 COVID-19 vaccine. Here immunoSEQ multiplex PCR was the method, and the copy in TCRdb shows in-frame clones only, minus some. The sample includes more than 80,000 clones, around 91% seen only once; the top ten take roughly 8%. Sequencing used peripheral blood, obtained 28 days after the second AZD1222 dose. The receptors come from an adult who received the AZD1222 COVID-19 vaccine. Both conserved end residues are part of each CDR3. D genes are given only for firm matches. Only some rows state a clone size, as once, few, many or a class for expanded clones.

d_call	clone_size	j_call	v_call	cdr3_length	cdr3_nt	cdr3_aa
TRBD1	-	TRBJ2-3	TRBV25-1	14	TGTGCCAGCAGTCGACAGGGGGCGGGAGGAAGGCAGTATTTT	CASSRQGAGGRQYF
-	few	TRBJ2-5	TRBV15	16	TGTGCCACCAGCTGGGGGGAACTAGCTCTCAAAGAGACCCAGTACTTC	CATSWGELALKETQYF
-	-	TRBJ1-4	TRBV14	14	TGTGCCAGCAGCCAAGGTTCGGGGGGGGAAAAACTGTTTTTT	CASSQGSGGEKLFF
-	once	TRBJ1-2	TRBV2	14	TGTGCCAGCAGTCGACAGGTCCCTAACTATGGCTACACCTTC	CASSRQVPNYGYTF
TRBD1	-	TRBJ1-2	TRBV19	14	TGTGCCAGACCGGACAGGGGGTTCAACTATGGCTACACCTTC	CARPDRGFNYGYTF
-	-	TRBJ2-7	TRBV3-1/TRBV3-2	14	TGTGCCAGCAGCCTTTACGTGGGGCGATCCGAGCAGTACTTC	CASSLYVGRSEQYF
-	-	TRBJ1-3	TRBV3-1/TRBV3-2	15	TGTGCCAGCAGCCAAGAGTCCGTCTCTGGAAACACCATATATTTT	CASSQESVSGNTIYF
-	-	TRBJ2-4	TRBV12-3/TRBV12-4	13	TGTGCCAGCACCCAGGGTTCCAAAAACATTCAGTACTTC	CASTQGSKNIQYF
TRBD1	-	TRBJ1-6	TRBV6-2/TRBV6-3	13	TGTGCCAGCAACCCGGACAGGAATTCACCCCTCCACTTT	CASNPDRNSPLHF
TRBD1	-	TRBJ1-5	TRBV19	17	TGTGCCAGTAGTCGGACAGGGGGCCGGGATAGCAATCAGCCCCAGCATTTT	CASSRTGGRDSNQPQHF
-	-	TRBJ2-6	TRBV13	18	TGTGCCAGCAGCGCCCAACAGGGTCTACGAACTGGGGCCAACGTCCTGACTTTC	CASSAQQGLRTGANVLTF
-	-	TRBJ1-4	TRBV30	13	TGTGCCTGGAGTGTGGGGAATAATGAAAAACTGTTTTTT	CAWSVGNNEKLFF
-	-	TRBJ2-3	TRBV7-2	15	TGTGCCAGCAGCCACCCCGCCCCGCGGGCAGATACGCAGTATTTT	CASSHPAPRADTQYF
-	once	TRBJ1-6	TRBV6-5	15	TGTGCCAGCAGTCTAGGTCCGATCGGGAATTCACCCCTCCACTTT	CASSLGPIGNSPLHF
-	-	TRBJ1-1	TRBV5-1	16	TGCGCCAGCAGCTTAACCACGGTTGGCCAGTACACTGAAGCTTTCTTT	CASSLTTVGQYTEAFF
TRBD1	-	TRBJ1-6	TRBV19	15	TGTGCCGCAGGCCGACAGGGGGCCTATAATTCACCCCTCCACTTT	CAAGRQGAYNSPLHF
-	-	TRBJ1-3	TRBV6-5	16	TGTGCCAGCAGTTACGGTGGTCCTCACTCTGGAAACACCATATATTTT	CASSYGGPHSGNTIYF
-	-	TRBJ2-1	TRBV3-1/TRBV3-2	13	TGTGCCAGCAGCCAAGGGGGGGACGGGGAGCAGTTCTTC	CASSQGGDGEQFF
-	-	TRBJ2-7	TRBV6-1	13	TGTGCCAGCAGTGAAATGTACAGCTACGAGCAGTACTTC	CASSEMYSYEQYF
-	once	TRBJ2-3	TRBV20-1	14	TGCAGTGCTAGTATGACTAGTGGCTCAGATACGCAGTATTTT	CSASMTSGSDTQYF
-	-	TRBJ1-5	TRBV3-1/TRBV3-2	15	TGTGCCAGCAGCCAGTCCCCCCTCAATAATCAGCCCCAGCATTTT	CASSQSPLNNQPQHF
-	-	TRBJ1-6	TRBV27	16	TGTGCCAGCACCGGTTCCGCGGACTCCTATAATTCACCCCTCCACTTT	CASTGSADSYNSPLHF
-	-	TRBJ1-1	TRBV5-4	14	TGTGCCAGCAGCTTGGAGAGCCAACGTTTTGCAGCTTTCTTT	CASSLESQRFAAFF
-	-	TRBJ2-3	TRBV12-2	12	TGTGCAAGTCGCTTACGGACAGATACGCAGTATTTT	CASRLRTDTQYF
TRBD1	-	TRBJ1-2	TRBV27	14	TGTGCCAGCAGTCAGGGGGGCGGTAACTATGGCTACACCTTC	CASSQGGGNYGYTF
-	-	TRBJ1-2	TRBV20-1	13	TGCAGTGCTAGTGAGGGGACAAAATATGGCTACACCTTC	CSASEGTKYGYTF
-	-	TRBJ1-3	TRBV7-2	16	TGTGCCAGCAGCCCACACGATCTGTACTCTGGAAACACCATATATTTT	CASSPHDLYSGNTIYF
-	-	TRBJ1-1	TRBV14	14	TGTGCCAGCAGCCAATTTATAGGGATCCCTGAAGCTTTCTTT	CASSQFIGIPEAFF
-	-	TRBJ1-5	TRBV7-8	21	TGTGCCAGCAGCACTTTTATTACCGGGACGGATTTCTCATCGGCCCCGTGGCCCCAGCATTTT	CASSTFITGTDFSSAPWPQHF
-	-	TRBJ2-4	TRBV9	14	TGTGCCAGCAGCGTAGGGCAGCTCAAAAACATTCAGTACTTC	CASSVGQLKNIQYF
-	-	TRBJ2-7	TRBV27	14	TGTGCCAGCAGGTCGGGACGGACGTCCTACGAGCAGTACTTC	CASRSGRTSYEQYF
TRBD1	-	TRBJ1-5	TRBV19	14	TGTGCCAGTAGTATAGAAGGGGGCGATCAGCCCCAGCATTTT	CASSIEGGDQPQHF
TRBD2	-	TRBJ2-1	TRBV6-4	14	TGTGCCAGCAGTGGCACGGGGGGGCGCGTTGGGCAGTTCTTC	CASSGTGGRVGQFF
-	-	TRBJ1-1	TRBV19	13	TGTGCCAGTAGGGGAATTCTCGACACTGAAGCTTTCTTT	CASRGILDTEAFF
TRBD1	-	TRBJ2-1	TRBV7-3	16	TGTGCCAGCAGTTTGGGCGCCGGGACAGGGGTTAATGAGCAGTTCTTC	CASSLGAGTGVNEQFF
-	-	TRBJ2-3	TRBV5-1	16	TGCGCCAGCAGGTGCGCGGACACCCGACGGACAGATACGCAGTATTTT	CASRCADTRRTDTQYF
-	-	TRBJ2-2	TRBV24-1	17	TGTGCCACCAGTGATCGACCTCAGGGGAGCGGCCCCGGGGAGCTGTTTTTT	CATSDRPQGSGPGELFF
-	-	TRBJ2-1	TRBV4-3	16	TGCGCCAGCAGCCAGGGGGCGGACTCATGGGGCAATGAGCAGTTCTTC	CASSQGADSWGNEQFF
-	once	TRBJ1-2	TRBV4-1	14	TGCGCCAGCAGCCAAGAGGGGGCAAGATATGGCTACACCTTC	CASSQEGARYGYTF
-	-	TRBJ2-3	TRBV20-1	14	TGCAGTGCTAGTAAGCCAACCAACACAGATACGCAGTATTTT	CSASKPTNTDTQYF
TRBD1	-	TRBJ2-3	TRBV7-2	13	TGTGCCAGTACAGGGGGTATTGGAGATACGCAGTATTTT	CASTGGIGDTQYF
-	-	TRBJ2-2	TRBV7-7	14	TGTGCTAGCAGCTTATTTGGGGGGAACGGGGAGCTGTTTTTT	CASSLFGGNGELFF
-	-	TRBJ1-1	TRBV24-1	15	TGTGCCACCAGTGACGCCAAGACAGGGAACACTGAAGCTTTCTTT	CATSDAKTGNTEAFF
TRBD1	-	TRBJ1-5	TRBV19	14	TGTGCCACCGTTGACAGGGCTAGCAATCAGCCCCAGCATTTT	CATVDRASNQPQHF
-	once	TRBJ2-4	TRBV23-1	9	TGCGCCAGCAGTCGCCATCAGTACTTC	CASSRHQYF
-	-	TRBJ1-5	TRBV19	13	TGTGCCAGTAGCGGGACTGGCGATCAGCCCCAGCATTTT	CASSGTGDQPQHF
TRBD1	once	TRBJ1-2	TRBV24-1	14	TGTGCCACCAGTGATCCAGGACAGGGTTATGGCTACACCTTC	CATSDPGQGYGYTF
-	-	TRBJ1-1	TRBV7-3	14	TGTGCCAGCAGCTACTCTTCTTCGGAGCCAGAAGCTTTCTTT	CASSYSSSEPEAFF
TRBD1	-	TRBJ2-7	TRBV28	13	TGTGCCAGCAGTTTGGACAGGACCTACGAGCAGTACTTC	CASSLDRTYEQYF
-	-	TRBJ2-7	TRBV7-9	16	TGTGCCAGCAGCGACCTCAACTGGGGACCTAAATACGAGCAGTACTTC	CASSDLNWGPKYEQYF
-	-	TRBJ1-6	TRBV3-1/TRBV3-2	13	TGTGCCAGCAGCCAGGGGAGCCGTCTTACCCTCCACTTT	CASSQGSRLTLHF
TRBD2	-	TRBJ2-2	TRBV7-2	16	TGTGCCAGCCCATCCGGGGGGGCCTCGGGCACCGGGGAGCTGTTTTTT	CASPSGGASGTGELFF
-	-	TRBJ2-7	TRBV19	14	TGTGCCAGTAGTCCGGGGACAATCTCCTACGAGCAGTACTTC	CASSPGTISYEQYF
-	-	TRBJ1-4	TRBV7-2	17	TGTGCCAGCAGCTTAGCGCTGGGGGGGGTTGGAAATGAAAAACTGTTTTTT	CASSLALGGVGNEKLFF
TRBD2	-	TRBJ2-7	TRBV7-2	15	TGTGCCAGCAGCCCATCTAGCGGGGGCTCCTACGAGCAGTACTTC	CASSPSSGGSYEQYF
-	-	TRBJ2-7	TRBV7-2	14	TGTGCCAGCAGCTCCACTTACAGCTCCTACGAGCAGTACTTC	CASSSTYSSYEQYF
TRBD2	-	TRBJ2-4	TRBV27	15	TGTGCCAGCAGTTTGGGGCAAAGGGAGGGGAACATTCAGTACTTC	CASSLGQREGNIQYF
-	-	TRBJ2-3	TRBV3-1/TRBV3-2	16	TGTGCCAGCAGCCAAGGGGCGGACGCCCGCACAGATACGCAGTATTTT	CASSQGADARTDTQYF
-	-	TRBJ1-4	TRBV7-2	15	TGTGCCAGCAGCTCGTTACGGGAATCGAATGAAAAACTGTTTTTT	CASSSLRESNEKLFF
-	-	TRBJ2-2	TRBV7-3	16	TGTGCCAGCAGCTTCGGCGGGACAGCGAACACCGGGGAGCTGTTTTTT	CASSFGGTANTGELFF